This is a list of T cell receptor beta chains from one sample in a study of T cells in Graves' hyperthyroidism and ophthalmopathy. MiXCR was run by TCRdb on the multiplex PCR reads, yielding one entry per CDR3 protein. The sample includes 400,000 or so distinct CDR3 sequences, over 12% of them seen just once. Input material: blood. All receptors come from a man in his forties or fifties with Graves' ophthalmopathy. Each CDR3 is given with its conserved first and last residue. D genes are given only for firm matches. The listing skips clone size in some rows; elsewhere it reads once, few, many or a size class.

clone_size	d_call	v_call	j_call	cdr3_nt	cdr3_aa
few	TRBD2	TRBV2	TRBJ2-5	TGTGCCAGCTTTGGACTAGCGGAAGAGACCCAGCACTTC	CASFGLAEETQHF
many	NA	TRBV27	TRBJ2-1	TGTGCCAGCAGCGACACTTTGAGGAGCTCCTACAATGAGCAGTTCTTC	CASSDTLRSSYNEQFF
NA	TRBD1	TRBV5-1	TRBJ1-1	TGCGCCAGCGGAACAGGGGGCAAGAACACTGAAGCTTTCTTT	CASGTGGKNTEAFF
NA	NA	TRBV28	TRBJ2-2	TGTGCCAGTAGACGGGCGGCAGAAAACACCGGGGAGCTGTTTTTT	CASRRAAENTGELFF
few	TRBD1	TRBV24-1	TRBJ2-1	TGTGCCACCAGTGATCCGGGGACAGGCTACAATGAGCAGTTCTTC	CATSDPGTGYNEQFF
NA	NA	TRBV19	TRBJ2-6	TGTGCCAGTAGCAAATCCAGGGTTTCTGGGGCCAACGTCCTGACTTTC	CASSKSRVSGANVLTF
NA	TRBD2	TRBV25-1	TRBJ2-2	TGTGCCAGCAGTGATAGTGGGAGGGTAAACACCGGGGAGCTGTTTTTT	CASSDSGRVNTGELFF
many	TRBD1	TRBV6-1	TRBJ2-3	TGTGCCAGCAGTGAGCGCTACTGGGACAGAACTAGCACAGATACGCAGTATTTT	CASSERYWDRTSTDTQYF
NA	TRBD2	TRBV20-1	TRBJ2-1	TGCAGTGCTCGGATTTGGGGGAGGGCCGCCTATAATGAGCAGTTCTTC	CSARIWGRAAYNEQFF
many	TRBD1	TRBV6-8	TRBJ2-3	TGTGCCAGCGGAACCCGGGACAGGAATATATTCGCAGATACGCAGTATTTT	CASGTRDRNIFADTQYF
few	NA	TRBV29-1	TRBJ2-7	TGCAGCGTCAGGACCAATCGGATGTACGAGCAGTACTTC	CSVRTNRMYEQYF
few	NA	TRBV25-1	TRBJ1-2	TGTGCCAGCAGTGAAAGCCTATACTATGGCTACACCTTC	CASSESLYYGYTF
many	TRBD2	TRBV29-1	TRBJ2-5	TGCAGCGTTGAGCCAGCGGGAGGTTCAGAGACCCAGTACTTC	CSVEPAGGSETQYF
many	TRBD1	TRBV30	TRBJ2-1	TGTGCCTGGAGTGGGGACAGGGCAGGCAATGAGCAGTTCTTC	CAWSGDRAGNEQFF
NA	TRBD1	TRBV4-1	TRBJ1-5	TGCGCCAGCAGCCAGGGTGGGACAGGCCGCAATCAGCCCCAGCATTTT	CASSQGGTGRNQPQHF
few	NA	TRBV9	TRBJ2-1	TGTGCCAGCAGCGTCCCGTATCACAATGAGCAGTTCTTC	CASSVPYHNEQFF
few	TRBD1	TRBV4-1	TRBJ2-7	TGCGCCAGCAGCCATACACAGGGGGCGGGATACGAGCAGTACTTC	CASSHTQGAGYEQYF
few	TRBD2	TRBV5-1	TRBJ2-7	TGCGCCAGCAAAGATAGCGGGAGGGACCACGAGCAGTACTTC	CASKDSGRDHEQYF
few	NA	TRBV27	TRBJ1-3	TGTGCCAGCTCGAACAGCCGCTCTGGAAACACCATATATTTT	CASSNSRSGNTIYF
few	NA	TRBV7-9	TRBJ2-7	TGTGCCAGCACCCCGGACGGAACGGTAAACGAGCAGTACTTC	CASTPDGTVNEQYF
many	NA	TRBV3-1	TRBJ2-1	TGTGCCAGCAGCCAAGGAGGGGGGCCCTACAATGAGCAGTTCTTC	CASSQGGGPYNEQFF
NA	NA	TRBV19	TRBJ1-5	TGTGCCAGTAGTATAGGCAGGATTTCGGGGGCTGGTTGGAATCAGCCCCAGCATTTT	CASSIGRISGAGWNQPQHF
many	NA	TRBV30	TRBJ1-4	TGTGCCTGGGCTCGGGGGGCGAGTAACTCCCTTAATGAAAAACTGTTTTTT	CAWARGASNSLNEKLFF
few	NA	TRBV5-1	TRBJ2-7	TGCGCCAGCAGCATGGACCCCGCCAGGTCCTACGAGCAGTACTTC	CASSMDPARSYEQYF
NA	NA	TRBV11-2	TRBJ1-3	TGTGCCAGCAGCGGCAGATTGGGTGGAAACACCATATATTTT	CASSGRLGGNTIYF
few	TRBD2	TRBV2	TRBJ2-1	TGTGCCAGCAGTGACGATTACGCGGGAGTCTCCTACAATGAGCAGCTCTTC	CASSDDYAGVSYNEQLF
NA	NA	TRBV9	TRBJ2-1	TGTGCCAGCAGCGCAAAGTGGGGCGACAATGAGCAGTTCTTC	CASSAKWGDNEQFF
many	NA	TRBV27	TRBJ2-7	TGTGCCAGCCTCAAGGGGTTTGGGTCCTACGAGCAGTACTTC	CASLKGFGSYEQYF
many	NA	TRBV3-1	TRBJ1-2	TGTGCCAGCAGCCAAAGGACACCAACTGGCTACACCTTC	CASSQRTPTGYTF
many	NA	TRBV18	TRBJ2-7	TGTGCCAGCTCACCGTTCGGGGCAGTCGACGAGCAGTACTTC	CASSPFGAVDEQYF
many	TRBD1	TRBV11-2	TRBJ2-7	TGTGCCAGCAGCTTTGAAGTCGGGACAGGCTACGAGCAGTACTTC	CASSFEVGTGYEQYF
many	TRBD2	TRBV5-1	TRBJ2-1	TGCGCCAGCAGCTTGGGCCCATCGGGGGGGCATGGTGAGCAGTTCTTC	CASSLGPSGGHGEQFF
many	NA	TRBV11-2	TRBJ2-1	TGTGCCAGCAGCTCATCGACAGACAATGAGCAGTTCTTC	CASSSSTDNEQFF
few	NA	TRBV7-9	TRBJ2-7	TGTGCCAGCAGTCCCCGGGACCTTACCTACGAGCAGTACTTC	CASSPRDLTYEQYF
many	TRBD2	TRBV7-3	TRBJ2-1	TGTGCCAGCAGCGTAACCGGACTAGCAGGCTATGAGCAGTTCTTC	CASSVTGLAGYEQFF
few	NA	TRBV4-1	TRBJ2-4	TGCGCCAGCAGCCAAGGAGTAGCCAAAAACATTCAGTACTTC	CASSQGVAKNIQYF
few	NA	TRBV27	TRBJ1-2	TGTGCCAGCAGTTCGTTGACAGGTGCTAACTATGGCTACACCTTC	CASSSLTGANYGYTF
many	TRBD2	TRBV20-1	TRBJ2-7	TGCAGTGCTAGGTCGACTAGCGGGAGCTACGAGCAGTACTTC	CSARSTSGSYEQYF
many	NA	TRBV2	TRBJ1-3	TGTGCCAGCAAGGGACACCTCTCTGGAAACACCATATATTTT	CASKGHLSGNTIYF
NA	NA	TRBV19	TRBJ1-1	TGTGCCAGTAGTATCCCCAGAAATGAAGCTTTCTTT	CASSIPRNEAFF
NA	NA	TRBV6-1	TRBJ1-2	TGTGCCAGCAGCCACGTGGGGGAGGGCTATGGCTACACCTTC	CASSHVGEGYGYTF
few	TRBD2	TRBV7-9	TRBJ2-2	TGTGCCAGCAGCTCGCTCCGGACTAGCGGAATCACCGGGGAGCTGTTTTTT	CASSSLRTSGITGELFF
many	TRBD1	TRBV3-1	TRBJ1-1	TGTGCCAGCAGCCGGTCCGGGACAGGGCACGCTGAAGCTTTCTTT	CASSRSGTGHAEAFF
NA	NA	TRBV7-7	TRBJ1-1	TGTGCTAGCAGCTTGGACCCGGACGCTGAAGCTTTCTTT	CASSLDPDAEAFF
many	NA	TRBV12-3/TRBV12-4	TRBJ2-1	TGTGCCAGCAGCCGAGGGCGGGGTTCCTACAATGAGCAGTTCTTC	CASSRGRGSYNEQFF
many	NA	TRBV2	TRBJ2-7	TGTGCCAGCAGTCTCCCTTCCGGGGAGGTGCCCTCCTACGAGCAGTACTTC	CASSLPSGEVPSYEQYF
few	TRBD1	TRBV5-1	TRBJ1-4	TGCGCCGGCAGCATGGGACAGAGTAATGAAAAACTGTTTTTT	CAGSMGQSNEKLFF
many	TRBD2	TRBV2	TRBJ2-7	TGTGCCACCTCCCTAGCGGGAGGGCCCTACGAGCAGTACTTC	CATSLAGGPYEQYF
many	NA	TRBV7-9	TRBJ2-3	TGTGCCAGCAGCTTAACCAACAGGGTTCCAGATACGCAGTATTTT	CASSLTNRVPDTQYF
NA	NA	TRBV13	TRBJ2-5	TGTGCCAGCAGCCCCCCCTCGGCAGGGCCTGCAGAGACCCAGTACTTC	CASSPPSAGPAETQYF